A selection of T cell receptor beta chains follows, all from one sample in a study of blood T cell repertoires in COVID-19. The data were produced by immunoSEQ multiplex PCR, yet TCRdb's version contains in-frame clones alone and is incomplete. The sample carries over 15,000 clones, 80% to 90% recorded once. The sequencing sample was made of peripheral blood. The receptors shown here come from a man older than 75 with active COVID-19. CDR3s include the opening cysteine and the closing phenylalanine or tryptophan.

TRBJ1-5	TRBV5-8	CASSLHKGPDNQPQHF
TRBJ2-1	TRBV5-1	CASSLLIGGDEQFF
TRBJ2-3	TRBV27	CASSWGGSPTDTQYF
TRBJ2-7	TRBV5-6	CASSLQGSYEQYF
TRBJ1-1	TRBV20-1	CSAGQRLF
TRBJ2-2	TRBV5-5	CASSSLGGAGELFF
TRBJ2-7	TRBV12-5	CASGLGIGTGASYEQYF
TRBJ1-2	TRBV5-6	CASSLRGQYYGYTF
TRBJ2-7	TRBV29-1	CSARGVAGQGDEQYF
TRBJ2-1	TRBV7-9	CASSLTGGNEQFF
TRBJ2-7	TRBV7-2	CASSSSYYEQYF
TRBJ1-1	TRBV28	CASRRQGTKNTEAFF
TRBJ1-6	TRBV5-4	CASSLGGRDSFKFSPLHF
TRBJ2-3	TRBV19	CASSILAGAPDTQYF
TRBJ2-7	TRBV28	CASSRGNKYEQYF
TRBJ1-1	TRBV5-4	CASSSQVGRNTEAFF
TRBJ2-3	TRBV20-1	CSASHTDTQYF
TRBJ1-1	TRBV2	CASSEMTGRFAEAFF
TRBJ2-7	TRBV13	CASSLGSQGSEQYF
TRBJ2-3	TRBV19	CASRKDTQFTDTQYF
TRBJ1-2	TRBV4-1	CASFTTVDGYTF
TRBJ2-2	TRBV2	CASMERANTGELFF
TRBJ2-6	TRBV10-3	CATTGTGGYSGANVLTF
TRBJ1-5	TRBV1	CTSSQTGTGGANQPQHF
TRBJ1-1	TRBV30	CAWSYDRSRAFF
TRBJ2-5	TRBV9	CASSPGTLQETQYF
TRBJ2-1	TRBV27	CASSLGVGGEQFF
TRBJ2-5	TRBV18	CASSPNRARRETQYF
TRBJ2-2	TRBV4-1	CASSPLGKGTGELFF
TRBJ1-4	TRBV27	CASSPWTGGFEKLFF
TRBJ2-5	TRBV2	CASSGTSGSAQETQYF
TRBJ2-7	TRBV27	CASSLSGQGGYEQYF
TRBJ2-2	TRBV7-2	CASSLSQTNTGELFF
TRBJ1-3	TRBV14	CASSSQVLPGNTIYF
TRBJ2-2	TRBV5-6	CASSPGFSGELFF
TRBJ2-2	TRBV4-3	CASSSGQGGTGELFF
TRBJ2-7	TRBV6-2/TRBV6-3	CASSYLTGSSYEQYF
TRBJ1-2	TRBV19	CASSRTGGDYGYTF
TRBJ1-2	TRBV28	CASSDTGYTF
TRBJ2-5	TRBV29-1	CSARQTRAETQYF
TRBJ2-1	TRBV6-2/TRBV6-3	CASSRAGRGRNNEQFF
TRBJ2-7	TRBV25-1	CASRSGVEQYF
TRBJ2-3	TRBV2	CASSTQGTGTDTQYF
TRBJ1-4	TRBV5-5	CASRKGQHNEKLFF
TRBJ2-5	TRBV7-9	CASSLVAGDVETQYF
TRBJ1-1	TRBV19	CASSIWAGVTEAFF
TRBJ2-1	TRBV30	CAWSVGGTSGNEQFF
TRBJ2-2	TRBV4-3	CASSQGLAGGSMSTGELFF
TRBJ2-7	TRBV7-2	CASSLEGSGGTSVHEQYF